One and the same sample provided the 29 T cell receptor beta chains below, sequenced in a study of T-cell memory formation after mild COVID-19. TCRdb ran MiXCR on the 5' RACE reads and lists one entry per CDR3 protein. The table has a few hundred thousand distinct CDR3 sequences, about 21% seen once; the top ten hold under 15%. The sequenced material came from PBMCs or a T cell subset sorted from them (not recorded which). The receptors were gathered from an adult woman who had mild COVID-19 (a few samples of this study predate the infection). Cell type and time point are not known.

Only a few counts were recorded for this clonotype. The rearrangement joins TRBV5-6 to TRBJ1-4; D perhaps matches TRBD1 (5 bases). CDR1 is SGHDT, CDR2 YYEEEE, per germline. Trimming left V 4 bases short and J 0 bases short, with 22 bases between. The CDR3 totals 19 residues. CDR3 sequence reads: CASSKGLTTAPATNEKLFF. The CDR3 DNA sequence: TGTGCCAGCAGCAAAGGACTGACGACAGCCCCTGCAACTAATGAAAAACTGTTTTTT.

This clonotype appeared a single time. V usage is TRBV20-1 and J usage is TRBJ1-5, with D maybe TRBD1 (5 bases). From germline, CDR1 is DFQATT and CDR2 SNEGSKA (reference sequence). Trimming took 3 bases from V and 4 from J, leaving 10 bases between them. This CDR3 has 13 amino acids. CDR3 DNA: TGCAGTGCTAGTTGGGGGGGGAATCAGCCCCAGCATTTT. Translated, it gives CSASWGGNQPQHF.

This clonotype was counted between two and nine times. The chain is built from TRBV6-2 or TRBV6-3 and TRBJ2-7, with D perhaps being TRBD1 or TRBD2 (5 bases each). The CDR3 extends over 11 amino acids. CDR1 and CDR2 (germline): MNHEY, SVGEGT. V lost 7 bases, J lost 4 bases, and 8 bases lay in between. The CDR3 sequence is CASTGAYEQYF. CDR3 nucleotides: TGTGCCAGCACCGGGGCTTACGAGCAGTACTTC.

V is TRBV19 and J is TRBJ2-1; D tentatively fits TRBD1 or TRBD2 (5 bases each). Between the trimmed V and J ends, which lost 0 bases and 6 bases, there was a span of 12 bases. The CDR3 runs 15 residues. Germline V gene sequence: CDR1 LNHDA, CDR2 SQIVND (reference sequence). In nucleotides, the CDR3 is TGTGCCAGTAGTATAGATACGGGGCCCTTCAATGAGCAGTTCTTC. Translating it yields CASSIDTGPFNEQFF.

The genes are TRBV24-1 and TRBJ2-1, with 9 bases identical to TRBD2. In germline, CDR1 is KGHDR, CDR2 SFDVKD. There are 17 residues in the CDR3. V lost 4 bases to trimming and J lost 7 bases; unmatched junction nucleotides: 13. This chain's CDR3 is CATSDPDLAGKRNEQFF. The CDR3 region has the DNA TGTGCCACCAGTGACCCCGACCTAGCGGGAAAGAGGAATGAGCAGTTCTTC.

The chain employs TRBV4-1 and TRBJ1-1; the D gene is possibly TRBD1 (6 bases). Trimming stripped 3 bases from V and 1 base from J, with 12 bases between. Germline loops: CDR1 MGHRA, CDR2 YSYEKL. This CDR3 has 15 amino acids. The CDR3 here is CASSQNTGRNTEAFF. The CDR3 DNA follows: TGCGCCAGCAGCCAGAATACAGGGAGGAACACTGAAGCTTTCTTT.

The chain couples TRBV4-2 to TRBJ2-3; 7 positions match TRBD2. The CDR3 spans 16 residues. Looked up from germline, CDR1 is LGHNA and CDR2 is YNFKEQ. Trimming took 1 base from V and 1 from J; bases not matched to a gene: 5. CDR3 bases: TGTGCCAGCAGCCAAGCTCAGCGGGAAGGCACAGATACGCAGTATTTT. Residues: CASSQAQREGTDTQYF.

The chain is built from TRBV3-1 and TRBJ2-7; 7 positions agree with TRBD2. This CDR3 comprises 17 residues. Germline lookup yields CDR1 LGHDT and CDR2 YNNKEL (reference sequence). Unmatched junction bases numbered 10, after V lost 0 bases and J lost 2 bases. The CDR3 DNA is TGTGCCAGCAGCCAAGATGGGCCTAGCGGAGGGGCCTACGAGCAGTACTTC. Its protein product is CASSQDGPSGGAYEQYF.

In this sample, this clonotype turned up a few times. The rearrangement joins TRBV30 to TRBJ2-2; no clear D gene. The CDR3 sequence is 11 residues long. Trimming pared 1 base from V and 7 bases from J, leaving 4 bases between. Looked up from germline, CDR1 is GTSNPN and CDR2 is SVGIG (reference sequence). CDR3 bases: TGTGCCTGGAGTGGGGGCGGGGAGCTGTTTTTT. Its protein product is CAWSGGGELFF.

This clonotype was seen many times. V gene TRBV7-2 combines with J gene TRBJ2-5; perhaps TRBD2 as D (6 bases). Trimming removed 7 bases from V and 1 base from J, with 16 bases in between. Germline values: CDR1 SGHTA, CDR2 FQGNSA. The CDR3 covers 15 residues. This CDR3 is CASTPVAGPQETQYF. CDR3 nucleotide sequence: TGTGCCAGCACCCCTGTGGCGGGACCCCAAGAGACCCAGTACTTC.

The chain employs TRBV7-3 and TRBJ2-1; no definite D call. The CDR3 loop spans 12 amino acids. CDR1 is SGHTA and CDR2 is FQGTGA in the germline V gene. Trimming took off 1 base at V and 7 bases at J, with 5 bases between the two ends. The DNA for the CDR3 is TGTGCCAGCAGCTTAATAGAAAATGAGCAGTTCTTC. Encoded protein: CASSLIENEQFF.

The gene calls are TRBV7-8 and TRBJ2-4, with D hard to call. CDR1 and CDR2 from the germline V gene are SGHVS and FQNEAQ. The ends were cut back, 5 bases at V and 1 base at J, with 9 bases in the middle. There are 14 residues in the CDR3. The CDR3 spells CASSKGTAKNIQYF. The CDR3 bases are TGTGCCAGCAGCAAGGGTACGGCCAAAAACATTCAGTACTTC.

J is TRBJ2-3 and V is TRBV18, with a weak D call TRBD1 (6 bases). This CDR3 has 15 amino acids. Trimming stripped 4 bases from V and 3 bases from J, with 14 bases between. CDR1 and CDR2 (germline): KGHSH, LQKENI. CDR3: CASSRWTEETDTQYF. For the CDR3, the DNA is TGTGCCAGCTCACGATGGACAGAAGAGACAGATACGCAGTATTTT.

This chain connects TRBV3-1 to TRBJ1-5, with a tentative D call TRBD1 (6 bases). The CDR3 sequence is 13 residues long. Germline assignment: CDR1 LGHDT and CDR2 YNNKEL (reference sequence). The V gene lost 4 bases and the J gene lost 6 bases, with 10 bases spanning the gap. The CDR3 sequence is CASSPAGVQPQHF. CDR3 nucleotide sequence: TGTGCCAGCAGCCCAGCAGGGGTTCAGCCCCAGCATTTT. Based on the CDR3 plus reference TRBV3-1 and TRBJ1-5, the full variable domain is DTAVSQTPKYLVTQMGNDKSIKCEQNLGHDTMYWYKQDSKKFLKIMFSYNNKELIINETVPNRFSPKSPDKAHLNLHINSLELGDSAVYFCASSPAGVQPQHFGDGTRLSIL.

The J gene is TRBJ1-2, the V gene TRBV19; the match to TRBD1 covers 9 bases. The CDR3 has 15 residues. With 7 bases clipped from V and 1 base from J, the junction kept 7 bases outside the gene matches. Germline loops: CDR1 LNHDA, CDR2 SQIVND (reference sequence). The CDR3 here is CASISPGQGNYGYTF. The CDR3 nucleotides are TGTGCCAGTATCTCTCCGGGACAGGGTAACTATGGCTACACCTTC. Using reference TRBV19 and TRBJ1-2 for the parts outside the CDR3, the full variable domain is DGGITQSPKYLFRKEGQNVTLSCEQNLNHDAMYWYRQDPGQGLRLIYYSQIVNDFQKGDIAEGYSVSREKKESFPLTVTSAQKNPTAFYLCASISPGQGNYGYTFGSGTRLTVV.

The chain has TRBV28 and TRBJ2-7; no reliable D call. The CDR3 is 11 amino acids. Germline lookup yields CDR1 MDHEN and CDR2 SYDVKM. V was clipped by 4 bases and J by 6 bases, with 7 bases between them. The CDR3 DNA sequence: TGTGCCAGCAGTTCATACTCCGAGCAGTACTTC. Translated, it gives CASSSYSEQYF.

This clonotype was counted a few times. The CDR3 nucleotides read TGCGCCAGCACCCCCGGGGACACCGCCCCCTACAATGAGCAGTTCTTC. Protein: CASTPGDTAPYNEQFF. The chain has TRBV5-1 and TRBJ2-1, with D tentatively TRBD1 (6 bases). The V and J ends lost 6 bases and 2 bases respectively, with 18 bases between them. CDR1 is SGHRS and CDR2 is YFSETQ in the germline V gene. The CDR3 has 16 amino acids.

This clonotype appeared many times. This chain uses TRBV7-8 with TRBJ2-1; no clear D gene. This CDR3 contains 12 residues. V was pared by 4 bases and J by 6 bases, with 7 bases between. CDR1 SGHVS and CDR2 FQNEAQ come from the germline V gene. CDR3 sequence: CASSSHTNEQFF. The CDR3 coding sequence is TGTGCCAGCAGCTCCCACACCAATGAGCAGTTCTTC. The full variable domain, rest sourced from reference TRBV7-8 and TRBJ2-1, is GAGVSQSPRYKVAKRGQDVALRCDPISGHVSLFWYQQALGQGPEFLTYFQNEAQLDKSGLPSDRFFAERPEGSVSTLKIQRTQQEDSAVYLCASSSHTNEQFFGPGTRLTVL.

This chain links TRBV5-1 with TRBJ2-2; D is unclear. This CDR3 has 14 residues. V was trimmed by 0 bases and J by 4 bases, leaving 7 bases between them. Germline CDR1 is SGHRS and CDR2 is YFSETQ. CDR3 amino acids: CASSLGGATGELFF. The CDR3 DNA sequence: TGCGCCAGCAGCTTGGGGGGTGCCACCGGGGAGCTGTTTTTT. Using reference TRBV5-1 and TRBJ2-2 for the parts outside the CDR3, the full variable domain is KAGVTQTPRYLIKTRGQQVTLSCSPISGHRSVSWYQQTPGQGLQFLFEYFSETQRNKGNFPGRFSGRQFSNSRSEMNVSTLELGDSALYLCASSLGGATGELFFGEGSRLTVL.

The V gene is TRBV5-1, the J gene TRBJ2-3, with D possibly being TRBD2 (6 bases). The CDR3 loop spans 16 amino acids. The V gene's germline CDR1 is SGHRS and CDR2 YFSETQ. The V gene lost 0 bases and the J gene lost 0 bases, with 11 bases spanning the gap. CDR3 nucleotides: TGCGCCAGCAGCTTGGGGCTAGCGACTAGCACAGATACGCAGTATTTT. It translates to CASSLGLATSTDTQYF.

This clonotype occurred a few times. The CDR3 spells CAISGGPGATEKLFF. The CDR3 coding sequence is TGTGCCATCAGTGGAGGTCCAGGGGCGACTGAAAAACTGTTTTTT. The chain combines TRBV10-3 with TRBJ1-4; possible D gene TRBD1, 6 bases. The CDR3 totals 15 residues. V lost 4 bases to trimming and J lost 7 bases, with 16 bases between them. In germline, CDR1 is ENHRY, CDR2 SYGVKD.

The rearrangement links TRBV4-3 to TRBJ2-3, with 8 bases lining up with TRBD2. The CDR3 contains 15 residues. In germline, CDR1 is LGHNA, CDR2 YSLEER. V was clipped by 2 bases and J by 2 bases; unmatched bases: 3. The CDR3 DNA reads TGCGCCAGCAGCCAAACACTAGCGGCCACAGATACGCAGTATTTT. It is translated as CASSQTLAATDTQYF.

V is TRBV4-1 and J is TRBJ2-7; 7 nucleotides match TRBD1. The CDR3 is 17 amino acids. CDR1 and CDR2 (germline): MGHRA, YSYEKL. The trim removed 0 bases at V and 0 bases at J, leaving 8 bases unmatched. CDR3 loop: CASSQDATGTNSYEQYF. The CDR3 DNA follows: TGCGCCAGCAGCCAAGATGCGACAGGGACGAACTCCTACGAGCAGTACTTC.

This clonotype was seen repeatedly, ten times or more. The chain links TRBV24-1 to TRBJ1-5; D uncertain. The V gene's germline CDR1 is KGHDR and CDR2 SFDVKD. V was cut by 2 bases and J by 3 bases, with 19 bases left in between. The CDR3 has 18 amino acids. The CDR3 reads CATSDSQDVWALNQPQHF. CDR3 nucleotides: TGTGCCACCAGTGATTCCCAGGACGTATGGGCCCTCAATCAGCCCCAGCATTTT.

This clonotype was counted at least ten times. The J gene is TRBJ2-6, the V gene TRBV29-1; the D is unclear. The V and J ends lost 4 bases and 0 bases respectively, with 7 bases between them. From germline, CDR1 is SQVTM and CDR2 ANQGSEA. The CDR3 is made up of 14 amino acids. The CDR3 DNA reads TGCAGCGTTGGGGTGTCCTCTGGGGCCAACGTCCTGACTTTC. Encoded protein: CSVGVSSGANVLTF.

The chain joins TRBV11-2 to TRBJ2-1; 12 bases map to TRBD2. The length of the CDR3 is 17 residues. With 2 bases clipped from V and 5 bases from J, the junction kept 7 bases outside the gene matches. Germline values: CDR1 SGHAT, CDR2 FQNNGV. In DNA, the CDR3 is TGTGCCAGCAGCTTAACGGCTAGCGGGAGGGCCGACAATGAGCAGTTCTTC. This codes for CASSLTASGRADNEQFF.

This clonotype was found a few times. The chain is built from TRBV27 and TRBJ2-6; D is uncertain. Per germline, CDR1 MNHEY and CDR2 SMNVEV (reference sequence). V dropped 8 bases and J dropped 1 base, with 6 bases sitting between them. The CDR3 loop spans 13 amino acids. The CDR3, as DNA: TGTGCCAGCGGGGAATCTGGGGCCAACGTCCTGACTTTC. Protein product: CASGESGANVLTF. Full variable domain (rest looked up from reference TRBV27 and TRBJ2-6): EAQVTQNPRYLITVTGKKLTVTCSQNMNHEYMSWYRQDPGLGLRQIYYSMNVEVTDKGDVPEGYKVSRKEKRNFPLILESPSPNQTSLYFCASGESGANVLTFGAGSRLTVL.

The chain is built from TRBV5-1 and TRBJ2-6; D perhaps matches TRBD2 (5 bases). There are 15 residues in the CDR3. Trimming cost V 5 bases and J 0 bases, with 9 bases left between them. Germline-derived CDR1 and CDR2 are SGHRS and YFSETQ. The CDR3 loop is CASSFGDSGANVLTF. As DNA, the CDR3 is TGCGCCAGCAGTTTCGGGGACTCTGGGGCCAACGTCCTGACTTTC.

The chain is built from TRBV24-1 and TRBJ2-2; unclear D gene. Germline V gives CDR1 KGHDR, CDR2 SFDVKD. This CDR3 region has 15 residues. With 3 bases removed from V and 1 base from J, the gap between germline ends came to 8 bases. The CDR3 region is CATSDPHWNTGELFF. DNA of the CDR3: TGTGCCACCAGTGATCCCCACTGGAACACCGGGGAGCTGTTTTTT.